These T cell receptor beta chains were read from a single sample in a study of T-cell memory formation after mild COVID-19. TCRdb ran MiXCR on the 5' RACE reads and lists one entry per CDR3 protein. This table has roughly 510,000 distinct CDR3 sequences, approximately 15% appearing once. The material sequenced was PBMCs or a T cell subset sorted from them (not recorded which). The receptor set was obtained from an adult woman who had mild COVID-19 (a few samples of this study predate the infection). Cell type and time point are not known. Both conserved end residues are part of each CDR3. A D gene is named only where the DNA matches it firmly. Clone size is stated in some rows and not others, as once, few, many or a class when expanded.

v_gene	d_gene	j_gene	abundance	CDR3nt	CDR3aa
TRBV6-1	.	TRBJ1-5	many	TGTGCCAGCGCTTACGGGGGCGGTCAGCCCCAGCATTTT	CASAYGGGQPQHF
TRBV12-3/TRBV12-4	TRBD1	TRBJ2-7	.	TGTGCCAGCAGTTATTTCCCCGACAGGGCCCACGAGCAGTACTTC	CASSYFPDRAHEQYF
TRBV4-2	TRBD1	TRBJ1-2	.	TGTGCCAGCAGCCATGCCGGGACAGGGAGCACCTTC	CASSHAGTGSTF
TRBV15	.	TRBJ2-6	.	TGTGCCACCAGCAGAGGGGGGTCTGGGGCCAACGTCCTGACTTTC	CATSRGGSGANVLTF
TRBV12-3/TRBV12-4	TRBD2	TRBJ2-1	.	TGTGCCAGCAGTTTACCAGTGGGACTAGCGGGACTAAATGAGCAGTTCTTC	CASSLPVGLAGLNEQFF
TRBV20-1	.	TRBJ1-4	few	TGCAGTGCTAGAGCAGGGAAGACTAATGAAAAACTGTTTTTT	CSARAGKTNEKLFF
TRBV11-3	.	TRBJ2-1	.	TGTGCCAGCAGCTCGTCGTTGGGCAATGAGCAGTTCTTC	CASSSSLGNEQFF
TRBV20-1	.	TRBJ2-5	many	TGCAGTGCTAGAGATCGGACACCATTAGAGACCCAGTACTTC	CSARDRTPLETQYF
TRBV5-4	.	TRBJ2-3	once	TGTGCCAGCAGTTCTCCCTTGACTCGCACAGATACGCAGTATTTT	CASSSPLTRTDTQYF
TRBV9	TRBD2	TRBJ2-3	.	TGTGCCAGCAGCGTAGTCGGGACTAGCGGTGGCACAGATACGCAGTATTTT	CASSVVGTSGGTDTQYF
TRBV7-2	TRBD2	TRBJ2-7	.	TGTGCCAGCAGCTTAGTGGGACTAGCAGCTTCCTACGAGCAGTACTTC	CASSLVGLAASYEQYF
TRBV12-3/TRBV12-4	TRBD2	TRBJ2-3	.	TGTGCCAGCAGTTTGACTAGCGGGTTTACAGATACGCAGTATTTT	CASSLTSGFTDTQYF
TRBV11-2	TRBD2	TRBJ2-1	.	TGTGCCAGCCAAAGTTTTCCGGGAGGGATAGAGGATGAGCAGTTCTTC	CASQSFPGGIEDEQFF
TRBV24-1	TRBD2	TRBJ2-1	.	TGTGCCACCAGTGAACCCGGGACTAGAGGTCGGTCCTACAATGAGCAGTTCTTC	CATSEPGTRGRSYNEQFF
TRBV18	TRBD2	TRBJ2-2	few	TGTGCCAGCTCATCGCGACTAGCGGTTACCACCGGGGAGCTGTTTTTT	CASSSRLAVTTGELFF
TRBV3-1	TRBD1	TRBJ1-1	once	TGTGCCAGCAGCCACACCGGGACAGTGAACACTGAAGCTTTCTTT	CASSHTGTVNTEAFF
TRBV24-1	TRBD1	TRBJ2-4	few	TGTGCCACCAGTGATCCGGGACAGGGACCAGCCAAAAACATTCAGTACTTC	CATSDPGQGPAKNIQYF
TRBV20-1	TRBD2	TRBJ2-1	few	TGCAGTGCTAGGAATTTCCGACTAGCGGGGGGCAATGAGCAGTTCTTC	CSARNFRLAGGNEQFF
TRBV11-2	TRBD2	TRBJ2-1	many	TGTGCCAGCAGCGCTGGGACTAGCGGGGCAACCTACAATGAGCAGTTCTTC	CASSAGTSGATYNEQFF
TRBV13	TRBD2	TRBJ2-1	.	TGTGCCAGCAGCTCCCGTGGGGGGGAGTCCAGCAATGAGCAGTTCTTC	CASSSRGGESSNEQFF
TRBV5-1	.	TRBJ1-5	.	TGCGCCAGCAGCTCTGACAGTATGAATCAGCCCCAGCATTTT	CASSSDSMNQPQHF
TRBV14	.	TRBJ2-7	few	TGTGCCAGCAGCCCGATCTACGAGCAGTACTTC	CASSPIYEQYF
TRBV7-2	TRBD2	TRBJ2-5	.	TGTGCCAGCACCGGATCTAGCGGGGGGGTTGGGACCCAGTACTTC	CASTGSSGGVGTQYF
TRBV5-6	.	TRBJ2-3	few	TGTGCCAGCAGCTTTGAGGGGTTAGGCACAGATACGCAGTATTTT	CASSFEGLGTDTQYF
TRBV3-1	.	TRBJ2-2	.	TGTGCCAGCAGCCAACCGGGACTGAACACCGGGGAGCTGTTTTTT	CASSQPGLNTGELFF
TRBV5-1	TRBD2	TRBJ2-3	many	TGTGCCAGCAGCCTTAGCGGGAGCACAGATACGCAGTATTTT	CASSLSGSTDTQYF
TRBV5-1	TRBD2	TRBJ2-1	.	TGCGCCAGCAGTGGGGGGGTAAACACCTACAATGAGCAGTTCTTC	CASSGGVNTYNEQFF
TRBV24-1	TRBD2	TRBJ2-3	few	TGTGCCACCAGTGATTTGCCGGGACTAGCGGGTAGAAGCACAGATACGCAGTATTTT	CATSDLPGLAGRSTDTQYF
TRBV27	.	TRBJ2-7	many	TGTGCCAGCCCCTTCTGCTGGGCCAATCCTCCGACCTACGAGCAGTACTTC	CASPFCWANPPTYEQYF
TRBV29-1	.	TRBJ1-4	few	TGCAGCGTGGCGGGGCCGATGGGTGAAAAACTGTTTTTT	CSVAGPMGEKLFF
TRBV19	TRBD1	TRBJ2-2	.	TGTGCCAGTAGTCCGGAACAGGGGCACACCGGGGAGCTGTTTTTT	CASSPEQGHTGELFF
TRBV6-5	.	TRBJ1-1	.	TGTGCCAGCAGTTCTCCTCAGGAAGCTTTCTTT	CASSSPQEAFF
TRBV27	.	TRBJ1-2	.	TGTGCCAGCAGTTTATCGGCCGGGGTCTATGGCTACACCTTC	CASSLSAGVYGYTF